One and the same sample provided the 22 T cell receptor beta chains below, sequenced in a study of technical replicates of blood from several donors. Profiling relied on immunoSEQ multiplex PCR, and the TCRdb table lists in-frame clones only, not all of them. Of approximately 70,000 clones in the sample, approximately 90% are singletons; the top ten hold 4.5% to 5%. The sample taken for sequencing was PBMCs. These receptor sequences come from a human donor in good health. Some clones in this sample may be carry-over from other donors' samples.

This clone occurred once. The chain joins TRBV4-3 to TRBJ2-1; D gene unclear. Germline V gene lookup returns CDR1 LGHNA and CDR2 YSLEER. The CDR3 consists of 16 residues. Between the trimmed V and J ends, which lost 0 bases and 2 bases, there was a span of 11 bases. The CDR3 sequence is CASSQEIPVPYNEQFF. The CDR3 coding sequence is TGCGCCAGCAGCCAAGAGATTCCGGTTCCCTACAATGAGCAGTTCTTC.

V usage is TRBV10-2 and J usage is TRBJ2-5, with 12 bases identical to TRBD2. After removal of 6 bases from V and 5 bases from J, the junction contained 13 bases not matched to a gene. CDR1 WSHSY and CDR2 SAAADI come from the germline V gene. The CDR3 is 17 amino acids. This chain's CDR3 is CASSEPSSGRAQETQYF. CDR3 coding DNA: TGCGCCAGCAGCGAACCTTCTAGCGGGAGGGCCCAGGAGACCCAGTACTTC.

This clone has just one count. This sequence joins TRBV30 and TRBJ2-5; 11 nucleotides line up with TRBD1. The CDR3 runs to 15 residues. The V gene's germline CDR1 is GTSNPN and CDR2 SVGIG (reference sequence). The V segment lost 3 bases and the J segment 5 bases; nucleotides outside the gene matches: 8. DNA of the CDR3: TGTGCCTGGAGCGAGGACAGGGGGCCGTGGGAGACCCAGTACTTC. The encoded protein is CAWSEDRGPWETQYF.

The chain employs TRBV7-3 and TRBJ1-1; D uncertain. From germline, CDR1 is SGHTA and CDR2 FQGTGA. The CDR3 is 12 residues long. V shed 2 bases and J shed 7 bases, with 8 bases lying between them. The CDR3 DNA is TGTGCCAGCAGCTTAGAGGGAGGTGAAGCTTTCTTT. Its translation is CASSLEGGEAFF.

The chain combines TRBV7-3 with TRBJ2-1; 7 bases match TRBD2. The germline V gene encodes CDR1 SGHTA and CDR2 FQGTGA. J gave up 7 bases and V 5 bases, and 8 bases lay outside the gene matches. The CDR3 runs to 14 residues. Here the CDR3 reads CASSRRGSGNEQFF. In DNA form, the CDR3 reads TGTGCCAGCAGCCGGAGGGGTAGCGGGAATGAGCAGTTCTTC.

The chain recombines TRBV7-2 with TRBJ1-2, with a tentative D call TRBD1 (5 bases). Trimming removed 2 bases from V and 5 bases from J, with 15 bases in between. This CDR3 region has 15 residues. Germline CDR1 SGHTA, CDR2 FQGNSA. The CDR3 bases are TGTGCCAGCAGCTTAATGGTGGCAGGGTCATATGGCTACACCTTC. Amino acid sequence: CASSLMVAGSYGYTF. Filled out from reference TRBV7-2 and TRBJ1-2, the complete variable domain reads GAGVSQSPSNKVTEKGKDVELRCDPISGHTALYWYRQSLGQGLEFLIYFQGNSAPDKSGLPSDRFSAERTGGSVSTLTIQRTQQEDSAVYLCASSLMVAGSYGYTFGSGTRLTVV.

The rearrangement links TRBV4-1 to TRBJ1-6; D possibly corresponds to TRBD1 (6 bases). Trimming took 3 bases from V and 7 from J, leaving 13 bases between them. The CDR3 loop spans 15 amino acids. The germline CDR1 and CDR2 sequences are MGHRA and YSYEKL. CDR3 nucleotide sequence: TGCGCCAGCAGCCAGGGGGGGGGCAGGAATTCACCCCTCCACTTT. Its translation is CASSQGGGRNSPLHF.

V usage is TRBV4-2 and J usage is TRBJ1-2, with TRBD1 identical over 10 bases. V lost 2 bases to trimming and J lost 6 bases; unmatched junction nucleotides: 9. The CDR3 spans 16 residues. The germline CDR1 and CDR2 sequences are LGHNA and YNFKEQ. CDR3 bases: TGTGCCAGCAGCCAAATAAGCCGGGACAGGGGAAATGGCTACACCTTC. This encodes CASSQISRDRGNGYTF.

V is TRBV4-3 and J is TRBJ1-5, with 9 nucleotides matching TRBD1. The CDR3 length is 14 residues. CDR1 is LGHNA, CDR2 YSLEER, per germline. Trimming took 3 bases from V and 6 from J; bases not matched to a gene: 3. The CDR3 protein is CASSQRTGAQPQHF. In nucleotides, the CDR3 is TGCGCCAGCAGCCAGAGGACAGGGGCTCAGCCCCAGCATTTT.

The CDR3 spells CASSLVRGSGNTIYF. In nucleotides, the CDR3 is TGTGCCAGCAGCTTAGTTCGGGGTTCTGGAAACACCATATATTTT. The V gene is TRBV7-9, the J gene TRBJ1-3; D not certain. V lost 1 base to trimming and J lost 1 base, with 8 bases between them. Per the germline V gene, CDR1 is SEHNR and CDR2 is FQNEAQ (reference sequence). The CDR3 runs 15 residues.

The chain joins TRBV13 to TRBJ2-7, with a tentative D call TRBD2 (7 bases). Germline V gene lookup returns CDR1 PRHDT and CDR2 FYEKMQ (reference sequence). The V end was cut by 5 bases, the J end by 2 bases, with 16 bases between. The length of the CDR3 is 15 residues. DNA for the CDR3: TGTGCCAGCAGCCACAGGGAGGGACGAGCCTACGAGCAGTACTTC. Protein sequence: CASSHREGRAYEQYF. Based on the CDR3 plus reference TRBV13 and TRBJ2-7, the full variable domain is AAGVIQSPRHLIKEKRETATLKCYPIPRHDTVYWYQQGPGQDPQFLISFYEKMQSDKGSIPDRFSAQQFSDYHSELNMSSLELGDSALYFCASSHREGRAYEQYFGPGTRLTVT.

J is TRBJ2-5 and V is TRBV29-1, with D perhaps TRBD2 (6 bases). The CDR3 runs 16 residues. The V gene's germline CDR1 is SQVTM and CDR2 ANQGSEA. Trimming took 6 bases from V and 1 from J, leaving 21 bases between them. The CDR3 sequence is CSVATNRGFLQETQYF. Written as DNA, the CDR3 is TGCAGCGTCGCGACCAACCGGGGGTTCCTCCAAGAGACCCAGTACTTC.

V and J are TRBV25-1 and TRBJ2-5, with a possible D match to TRBD2 (7 bases). This CDR3 spans 12 amino acids. Trimming removed 7 bases from V and 4 bases from J, with 10 bases in between. Germline V gene lookup returns CDR1 MGHDK and CDR2 SYGVNS. CDR3: CASTRGRETQYF. Written as DNA, the CDR3 is TGTGCCAGCACGCGGGGGCGAGAGACCCAGTACTTC.

This chain uses TRBV4-2 with TRBJ2-1, with D tentatively TRBD1 (6 bases). Per the germline V gene, CDR1 is LGHNA and CDR2 is YNFKEQ. The length of the CDR3 is 14 residues. Trimming took off 4 bases at V and 8 bases at J, with 15 bases between the two ends. The CDR3 DNA is TGTGCCAGCAGCCGGGGACAAGCAGGCGATGAGCAGTTCTTC. This translates into CASSRGQAGDEQFF.

The rearrangement joins TRBV13 to TRBJ2-2; TRBD1 matches 8 bases. Germline V gene lookup returns CDR1 PRHDT and CDR2 FYEKMQ (reference sequence). V lost 5 bases, J lost 5 bases, and 7 bases stayed unmatched. This CDR3 spans 15 amino acids. The CDR3 loop is CASSPRTGKTGELFF. For the CDR3, the DNA is TGTGCCAGCAGCCCCCGGACAGGGAAGACCGGGGAGCTGTTTTTT.

Only one count was recorded for this clone. CDR3 amino acids: CASRTGGLRETQYF. The CDR3 DNA reads TGTGCCAGCAGGACCGGAGGGCTCCGGGAGACCCAGTACTTC. V is TRBV28 and J is TRBJ2-5, with a weak D call TRBD2 (6 bases). This CDR3 has 14 amino acids. V lost 6 bases to trimming and J lost 5 bases, with 16 bases between them. Germline CDR1 is MDHEN and CDR2 is SYDVKM.

V and J are TRBV6-6 and TRBJ2-3; TRBD2 might be the D (6 bases). Per the germline V gene, CDR1 is MNHNY and CDR2 is SVGAGI (reference sequence). V gave up 10 bases and J gave up 3 bases, with 11 bases separating them. This CDR3 is 12 amino acids long. The CDR3 sequence is CATGTRTDTQYF. Here the CDR3 DNA reads TGTGCCACTGGGACTCGAACAGATACGCAGTATTTT.

The genes are TRBV7-9 and TRBJ1-4; 10 bases match TRBD1. The CDR3 contains 14 residues. Unmatched junction bases numbered 5, after V lost 6 bases and J lost 7 bases. The germline V gene encodes CDR1 SEHNR and CDR2 FQNEAQ (reference sequence). This CDR3 is CASRADRGGEKLFF. The CDR3 coding sequence is TGTGCCAGCAGAGCGGACAGGGGGGGTGAAAAACTGTTTTTT.

J is TRBJ1-1 and V is TRBV7-2; D call uncertain. With 1 base removed from V and 1 base from J, the gap between germline ends came to 10 bases. Germline V CDR1 and CDR2: SGHTA, FQGNSA. The CDR3 is made up of 15 amino acids. CDR3 sequence: CASSLVRTANTEAFF. In DNA form, the CDR3 reads TGTGCCAGCAGCTTAGTGCGTACAGCGAACACTGAAGCTTTCTTT.

This chain joins TRBV7-3 and TRBJ2-7, with 14 positions matching TRBD2. The CDR3 has 17 amino acids. CDR1 is SGHTA, CDR2 FQGTGA, per germline. The J segment lost 5 bases and the V segment lost 5 bases, leaving 11 bases of the junction unmatched. The CDR3 here is CASSPPGTSGGAHEQYF. As DNA, the CDR3 is TGTGCCAGCAGCCCCCCCGGGACTAGCGGGGGTGCCCACGAGCAGTACTTC.

V and J are TRBV27 and TRBJ2-3; possibly TRBD2 for D (7 bases). The V gene's germline CDR1 is MNHEY and CDR2 SMNVEV (reference sequence). This CDR3 is built from 16 residues. Trimming pared 0 bases from V and 4 bases from J, leaving 14 bases between. CDR3 DNA sequence: TGTGCCAGCAGTTTATCCCTGGACAGCGGGGCAGATACGCAGTATTTT. It specifies CASSLSLDSGADTQYF.

This clone was counted a single time. The rearrangement links TRBV4-1 to TRBJ1-2; TRBD1 aligns across 9 bases. V shed 4 bases, J shed 5 bases, and the junction held 8 bases outside the gene matches. This CDR3 has 15 residues. In germline, CDR1 is MGHRA, CDR2 YSYEKL. The CDR3 protein is CASSPGQGILYGYTF. CDR3 nucleotides: TGCGCCAGCAGCCCTGGACAGGGGATACTGTATGGCTACACCTTC.